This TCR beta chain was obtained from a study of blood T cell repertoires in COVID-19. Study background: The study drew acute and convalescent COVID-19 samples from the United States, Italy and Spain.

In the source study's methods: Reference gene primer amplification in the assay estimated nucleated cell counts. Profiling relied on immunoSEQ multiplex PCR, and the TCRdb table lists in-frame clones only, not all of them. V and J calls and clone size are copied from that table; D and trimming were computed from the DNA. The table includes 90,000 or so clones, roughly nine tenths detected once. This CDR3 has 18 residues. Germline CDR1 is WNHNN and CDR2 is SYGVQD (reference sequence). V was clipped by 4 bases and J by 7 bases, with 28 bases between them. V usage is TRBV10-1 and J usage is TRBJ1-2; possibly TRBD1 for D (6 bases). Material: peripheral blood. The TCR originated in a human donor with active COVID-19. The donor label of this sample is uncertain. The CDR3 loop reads CASSVRSGWTATHGGYTF. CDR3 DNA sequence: TGCGCCAGCAGTGTTAGGTCCGGGTGGACAGCTACTCATGGTGGCTACACCTTC.